This T cell receptor (beta chain) was obtained from a study of sequential checkpoint blockade in melanoma. The data were produced by immunoSEQ multiplex PCR, yet TCRdb's version contains in-frame clones alone and is incomplete. Of tens of thousands of clones listed, less than 90% are singletons. The V gene's germline CDR1 is LNHDA and CDR2 SQIVND (reference sequence). The ends lost 8 bases at V and 3 bases at J; junction bases unmatched: 10. The CDR3 spans 16 residues. Treatment noted: randomized to nivolumab then ipilimumab (arm A) or the reverse (arm B). The sample in question was CD8+ T cells sorted from blood (inferred from file names), obtained from a patient given nivolumab and ipilimumab in sequence. V and J are TRBV19 and TRBJ2-2; 9 positions agree with TRBD1. The sequence was collected from a human donor with melanoma. DNA of the CDR3: TGTGCCAGTCACGACAGGGGGTCAACGTACACCGGGGAGCTGTTTTTT. Its translation is CASHDRGSTYTGELFF.